The present entry profiles one T cell receptor (beta chain) with its context. The naive CD8 subset, CD45RO-negative cells positively selected for CCR7, excluded terminally differentiated effector memory CD45RA+ cells. V was cut by 1 base and J by 5 bases, with 14 bases left in between. Germline V gene lookup returns CDR1 MGHRA and CDR2 YSYEKL. The CDR3 has 15 residues. The data derive from a study of shared clonotypes between healthy human individuals. Repertoires were generated with immunoSEQ multiplex PCR, while TCRdb's copy carries only in-frame clones and drops some. The sample yields nearly 600,000 clones, around 95% seen once.

The clonotype comes from a woman in her twenties or thirties in good health. Specimen: naive CD8+ T cells sorted from blood. The rearrangement links TRBV4-1 to TRBJ1-2; maybe TRBD1 (6 bases). CDR3 in DNA: TGCGCCAGCAGCCAAGTGGCAGGGGATGATTATGGCTACACCTTC. Amino acids: CASSQVAGDDYGYTF.